This is a list of T cell receptor beta chains from one sample in a study of T cells in Graves' hyperthyroidism and ophthalmopathy. Using its own MiXCR run on the multiplex PCR reads, TCRdb lists one record per CDR3 protein. The sample has about 580,000 distinct CDR3 sequences, approximately 13% seen once. Sample: blood. These receptors were obtained from a woman aged 25 to 39 with Graves' hyperthyroidism that later progressed to Graves' ophthalmopathy. The CDR3 runs from the conserved cysteine through the conserved F or W. A D gene is named only where the DNA matches it firmly. Rows may omit the clone size; those that give it use once, few, many or a size class.

abundance	v_gene	d_gene	j_gene	CDR3aa	CDR3nt
many	TRBV30	TRBD2	TRBJ2-1	CAWSVLTGGNEQFF	TGTGCCTGGAGTGTACTGACGGGAGGCAATGAGCAGTTCTTC
many	TRBV20-1	-	TRBJ2-7	CSAREANYEQYF	TGCAGTGCTAGAGAAGCCAACTACGAGCAGTACTTC
few	TRBV30	-	TRBJ2-6	CAWNPPGRARSGANVLTF	TGTGCCTGGAACCCCCCGGGGCGGGCCCGTTCTGGGGCCAACGTCCTGACTTTC
many	TRBV6-6	-	TRBJ2-3	CASSYSVPGYTSTDTQYF	TGTGCCAGCAGTTACTCGGTCCCGGGTTACACTAGCACAGATACGCAGTATTTT
many	TRBV9	TRBD2	TRBJ2-7	CASSGPPGAGDYEQYF	TGTGCCAGCAGCGGCCCACCTGGGGCGGGGGACTACGAGCAGTACTTC
many	TRBV2	-	TRBJ2-1	CASFPLPGVWNEQFF	TGTGCCAGCTTTCCCCTCCCGGGAGTATGGAATGAGCAGTTCTTC
-	TRBV10-3	-	TRBJ1-2	CAISPGHEGGYTF	TGTGCCATCAGCCCCGGACACGAGGGTGGCTACACCTTC
few	TRBV10-3	-	TRBJ2-2	CAISDNPANTGELFF	TGTGCCATCAGTGATAATCCCGCGAACACCGGGGAGCTGTTTTTT
-	TRBV5-1	TRBD1	TRBJ1-5	CASSSRTGTSNQPQHF	TGCGCCAGCAGCTCCAGGACAGGGACCAGCAATCAGCCCCAGCATTTT
-	TRBV19	-	TRBJ2-4	CASSNTPIAAKNIQYF	TGTGCCAGTAGTAATACACCGATAGCAGCCAAAAACATTCAGTACTTC
many	TRBV28	-	TRBJ2-5	CASSASGKAQYF	TGTGCCAGCAGTGCTAGTGGGAAGGCCCAGTACTTC
-	TRBV12-3/TRBV12-4	-	TRBJ2-4	CASSRTENIQHF	TGTGCCAGCAGCCGAACAGAAAACATTCAGCACTTC
few	TRBV3-1	TRBD1	TRBJ2-7	CASSPRQGAAYEQYF	TGTGCCAGCAGCCCCCGACAGGGGGCTGCCTACGAGCAGTACTTC
many	TRBV5-1	TRBD1	TRBJ1-1	CASSPTAGGTEAFF	TGCGCCAGCAGCCCCACTGCAGGGGGCACTGAAGCTTTCTTT
few	TRBV6-1	TRBD2	TRBJ2-7	CASSKTSGFYEQYF	TGTGCCAGCAGTAAGACTAGCGGATTTTACGAGCAGTACTTC
many	TRBV7-2	TRBD2	TRBJ2-7	CASSLDSSGTYEQYF	TGTGCCAGCAGCTTAGATTCTAGCGGGACCTACGAGCAGTACTTC
many	TRBV27	TRBD2	TRBJ2-6	CASRAGRTHSGANVLTF	TGTGCCAGCAGAGCGGGACGGACCCACTCTGGGGCCAACGTCCTGACTTTC
-	TRBV20-1	-	TRBJ2-7	CSARDPRAAPEQYF	TGCAGTGCTAGAGACCCGCGGGCGGCCCCCGAGCAGTACTTC
few	TRBV3-1	-	TRBJ1-5	CASSLERGQPQHF	TGTGCCAGCAGCCTTGAAAGGGGACAGCCCCAGCATTTT
many	TRBV11-2	TRBD1	TRBJ2-7	CASSAGWTGSSYEQYF	TGTGCCAGCAGCGCGGGGTGGACAGGGAGCTCCTACGAGCAGTACTTC
-	TRBV28	TRBD1	TRBJ1-6	CASSSSGGSYNSPLHF	TGTGCCAGCAGTTCCTCAGGGGGCTCCTATAATTCACCCCTCCACTTT
-	TRBV3-1	TRBD2	TRBJ2-5	CASSQDRAGKETQYF	TGTGCCAGCAGCCAAGATCGAGCGGGGAAAGAGACCCAGTACTTC
few	TRBV27	TRBD2	TRBJ2-7	CASSLGTSGPYEQYF	TGTGCCAGCAGCCTTGGGACTAGCGGCCCCTACGAGCAGTACTTC
-	TRBV7-3	-	TRBJ1-1	CASSFQGTNTEAFF	TGTGCCAGCAGCTTCCAGGGAACGAACACTGAAGCTTTCTTT
many	TRBV28	-	TRBJ1-6	CASISEIYNSPLHF	TGTGCCAGCATATCGGAAATCTATAATTCACCCCTCCACTTT
-	TRBV11-1	-	TRBJ2-7	CASSIQGGAYEQYF	TGTGCCAGCAGCATCCAGGGGGGAGCCTACGAGCAGTACTTC
-	TRBV28	TRBD1	TRBJ2-1	CASSGGTGDNEQFF	TGTGCCAGCAGTGGGGGAACAGGGGACAATGAGCAGTTCTTC
few	TRBV6-5	-	TRBJ2-1	CASSYSSYYTEQFF	TGTGCCAGCAGTTACTCCAGTTATTATACTGAGCAGTTCTTC
many	TRBV27	-	TRBJ2-1	CASSLTGRDEQFF	TGTGCCAGCAGTTTAACGGGGAGAGACGAGCAGTTCTTC
many	TRBV2	-	TRBJ2-7	CASNIRFSYEQYF	TGTGCCAGCAATATCCGGTTCTCCTACGAGCAGTACTTC
-	TRBV6-1	-	TRBJ2-1	CASSPPSTGLIYNEQFF	TGTGCCAGCAGTCCCCCTTCGACGGGCCTAATCTACAATGAGCAGTTCTTC
-	TRBV12-3/TRBV12-4	TRBD2	TRBJ2-5	CASSLGVAGRKETQYF	TGTGCCAGCAGTTTAGGGGTAGCGGGAAGAAAAGAGACCCAGTACTTC
few	TRBV6-2/TRBV6-3	TRBD2	TRBJ2-7	CATSLLAGGQEQYF	TGTGCCACTTCCTTACTAGCGGGAGGGCAAGAGCAGTACTTC
many	TRBV28	TRBD1	TRBJ1-5	CASSATTGAKDQPQHF	TGTGCCAGCAGTGCAACGACAGGGGCGAAGGATCAGCCCCAGCATTTT
many	TRBV29-1	TRBD2	TRBJ2-7	CSVPRRGGEIYEQYF	TGCAGCGTCCCCCGACGGGGGGGAGAAATCTACGAGCAGTACTTC
-	TRBV5-1	TRBD1	TRBJ1-5	CASKIGTGANQPQHF	TGCGCCAGCAAGATTGGGACAGGGGCGAATCAGCCCCAGCATTTT
few	TRBV29-1	TRBD2	TRBJ2-1	CSVAGTSGYNEQFF	TGCAGCGTTGCCGGGACTAGCGGTTACAATGAGCAGTTCTTC
many	TRBV6-2/TRBV6-3	TRBD2	TRBJ2-1	CASSYQPGLAGEGDPYNEQFF	TGTGCCAGCAGTTATCAGCCGGGACTAGCGGGAGAGGGGGACCCCTACAATGAGCAGTTCTTC
many	TRBV18	-	TRBJ2-5	CASLIGGDQETQYF	TGTGCCAGCTTGATTGGGGGCGACCAAGAGACCCAGTACTTC
-	TRBV5-8	TRBD1	TRBJ2-5	CASSPEQGAQETQYF	TGTGCCAGCAGCCCGGAACAGGGGGCGCAAGAGACCCAGTACTTC
many	TRBV7-2	TRBD2	TRBJ2-7	CASSLELSLLAGVHEQYF	TGTGCCAGCAGCTTAGAGCTCTCTCTCCTAGCGGGAGTCCACGAGCAGTACTTC
many	TRBV27	-	TRBJ1-5	CASSLAVSNQPQHF	TGTGCCAGCAGTTTAGCAGTTAGCAATCAGCCCCAGCATTTT
many	TRBV7-8	TRBD1	TRBJ1-4	CASSLTGGHEGNEKLFF	TGTGCCAGCAGTTTGACAGGGGGCCATGAAGGGAATGAAAAACTGTTTTTT
-	TRBV9	-	TRBJ2-2	CASSQGPWGGGKTGELFF	TGTGCCAGCAGCCAAGGTCCATGGGGAGGGGGGAAGACCGGGGAGCTGTTTTTT
-	TRBV30	-	TRBJ2-1	CAWILANEQFF	TGTGCCTGGATCCTAGCTAATGAGCAGTTCTTC
many	TRBV6-2/TRBV6-3	-	TRBJ1-5	CASSYAHRGSNQPQHF	TGTGCCAGCAGTTACGCCCATCGGGGGAGCAATCAGCCCCAGCATTTT
-	TRBV6-5	TRBD2	TRBJ2-2	CASSYFGRDTGELFF	TGTGCCAGCAGTTACTTCGGGAGGGACACCGGGGAGCTGTTTTTT
many	TRBV28	-	TRBJ2-3	CASSFWLAATDTQYF	TGTGCCAGCAGTTTTTGGCTAGCTGCCACAGATACGCAGTATTTT
-	TRBV15	-	TRBJ2-3	CATSRDGPTDTQYF	TGTGCCACCAGCAGGGACGGACCCACAGATACGCAGTATTTT
many	TRBV24-1	-	TRBJ2-2	CATSDPVGAGELFF	TGTGCCACCAGTGATCCCGTAGGGGCCGGGGAGCTGTTTTTT
many	TRBV11-3	-	TRBJ2-5	CASSLPGSETQYF	TGTGCCAGCAGCTTGCCCGGGTCAGAGACCCAGTACTTC
few	TRBV20-1	TRBD1	TRBJ2-1	CSARAPGTGGGQFF	TGCAGTGCTAGAGCCCCCGGGACAGGGGGCGGCCAGTTCTTC
-	TRBV20-1	-	TRBJ2-5	CSAGSGEETQYF	TGCAGTGCTGGGAGTGGCGAAGAGACCCAGTACTTC